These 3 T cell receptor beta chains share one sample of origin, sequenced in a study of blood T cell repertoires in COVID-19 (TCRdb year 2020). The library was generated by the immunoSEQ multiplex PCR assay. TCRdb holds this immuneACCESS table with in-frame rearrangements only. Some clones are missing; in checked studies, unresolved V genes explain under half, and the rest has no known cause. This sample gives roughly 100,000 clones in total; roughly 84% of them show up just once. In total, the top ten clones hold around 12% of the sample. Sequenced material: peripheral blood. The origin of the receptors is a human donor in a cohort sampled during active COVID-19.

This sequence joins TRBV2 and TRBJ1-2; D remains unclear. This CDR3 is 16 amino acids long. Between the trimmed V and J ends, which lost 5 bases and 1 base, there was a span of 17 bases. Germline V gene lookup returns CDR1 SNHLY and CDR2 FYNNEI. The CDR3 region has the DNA TGTGCCAGCAGTCCCGACTCATCAGTCCTTAACTATGGCTACACCTTC. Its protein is CASSPDSSVLNYGYTF.

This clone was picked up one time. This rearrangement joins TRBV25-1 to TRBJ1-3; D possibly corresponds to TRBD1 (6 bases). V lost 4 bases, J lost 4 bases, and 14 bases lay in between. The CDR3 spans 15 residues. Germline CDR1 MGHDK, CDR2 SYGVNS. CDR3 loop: CASSAQGVSGNTIYF. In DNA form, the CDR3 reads TGTGCCAGCAGTGCACAGGGTGTTAGCGGAAACACCATATATTTT.

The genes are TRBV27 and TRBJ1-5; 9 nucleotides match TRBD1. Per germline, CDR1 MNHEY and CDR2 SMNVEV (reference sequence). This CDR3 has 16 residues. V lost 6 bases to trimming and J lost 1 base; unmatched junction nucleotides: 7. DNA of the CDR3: TGTGCCAGCAGGGGGACAGGGTCGGGGAGCAATCAGCCCCAGCATTTT. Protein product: CASRGTGSGSNQPQHF.